This TCR beta chain was identified during a study of T cells after yellow fever vaccination. The overall study: SMART-Seq v4 Ultra Low Input prepared the low-cell-number fractions.

Making TCR cDNA involved 5'RACE template switching, which added UMIs and a universal primer site. TCRdb called the 5' RACE reads again in MiXCR, with one record for every CDR3 protein. The sample consists of around 260,000 distinct CDR3 sequences, around 4.9% of them appearing once. Ten or more counts support this clonotype. V lost 6 bases, J lost 0 bases, and 12 bases lay in between. CDR1 is SQVTM, CDR2 ANQGSEA, per germline. CDR3 length equals 13 residues. This TCR was sampled from a man younger than 30 who received the YFV17D yellow fever vaccine. Sequenced material: CD4+ T cells sorted from PBMCs, taken on the day of the yellow fever booster vaccination. The chain combines TRBV29-1 with TRBJ2-7; TRBD1 is a possible D gene (6 bases). CDR3 amino acids: CSVRTDSSYEQYF. In DNA form, the CDR3 reads TGCAGCGTCCGGACAGATTCCTCCTACGAGCAGTACTTC.